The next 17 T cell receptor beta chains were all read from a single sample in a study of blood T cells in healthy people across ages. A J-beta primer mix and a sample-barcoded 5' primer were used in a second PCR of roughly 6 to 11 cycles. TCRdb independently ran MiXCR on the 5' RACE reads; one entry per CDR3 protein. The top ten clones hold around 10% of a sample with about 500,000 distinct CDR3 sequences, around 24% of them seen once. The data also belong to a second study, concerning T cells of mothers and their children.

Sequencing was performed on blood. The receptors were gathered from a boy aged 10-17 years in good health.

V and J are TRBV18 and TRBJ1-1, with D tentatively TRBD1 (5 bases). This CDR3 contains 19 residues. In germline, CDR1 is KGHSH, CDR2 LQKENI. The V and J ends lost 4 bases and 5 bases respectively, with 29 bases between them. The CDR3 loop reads CASSLEFLTGLSGNTEAFF. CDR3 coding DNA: TGTGCCAGCTCACTTGAGTTCTTAACGGGGCTCTCGGGAAATACTGAAGCTTTCTTT.

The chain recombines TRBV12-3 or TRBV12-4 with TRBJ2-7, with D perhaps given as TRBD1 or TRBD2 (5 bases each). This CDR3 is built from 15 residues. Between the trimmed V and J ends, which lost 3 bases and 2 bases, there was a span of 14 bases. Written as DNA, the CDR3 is TGTGCCAGCAGTTTTTGGGGGAGCGTGCCCTACGAGCAGTACTTC. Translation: CASSFWGSVPYEQYF.

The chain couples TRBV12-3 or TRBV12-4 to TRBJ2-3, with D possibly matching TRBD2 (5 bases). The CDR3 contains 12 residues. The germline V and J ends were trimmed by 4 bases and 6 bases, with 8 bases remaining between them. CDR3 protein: CASSSGIDTQYF. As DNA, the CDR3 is TGTGCCAGCAGTTCGGGAATCGATACGCAGTATTTT.

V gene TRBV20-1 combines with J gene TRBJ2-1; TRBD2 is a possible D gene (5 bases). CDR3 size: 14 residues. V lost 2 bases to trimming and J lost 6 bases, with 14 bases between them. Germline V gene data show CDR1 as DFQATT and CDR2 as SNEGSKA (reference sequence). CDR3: CSARFPIRGNEQFF. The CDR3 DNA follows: TGCAGTGCTAGATTCCCCATCCGGGGCAATGAGCAGTTCTTC.

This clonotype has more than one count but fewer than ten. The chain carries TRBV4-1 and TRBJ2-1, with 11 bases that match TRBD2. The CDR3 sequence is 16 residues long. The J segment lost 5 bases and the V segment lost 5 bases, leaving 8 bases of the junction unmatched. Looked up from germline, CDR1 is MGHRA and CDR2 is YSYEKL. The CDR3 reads CASSARTSGLNNEQFF. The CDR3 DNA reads TGCGCCAGCAGCGCCCGGACTAGCGGGCTAAACAATGAGCAGTTCTTC.

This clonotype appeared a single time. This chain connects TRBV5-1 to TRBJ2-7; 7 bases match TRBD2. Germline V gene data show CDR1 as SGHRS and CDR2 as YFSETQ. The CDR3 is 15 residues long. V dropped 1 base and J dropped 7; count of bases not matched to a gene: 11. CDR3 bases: TGCGCCAGCAGCTTGAGGCAGAGTGGGGGAGGGGAGCAGTACTTC. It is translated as CASSLRQSGGGEQYF.

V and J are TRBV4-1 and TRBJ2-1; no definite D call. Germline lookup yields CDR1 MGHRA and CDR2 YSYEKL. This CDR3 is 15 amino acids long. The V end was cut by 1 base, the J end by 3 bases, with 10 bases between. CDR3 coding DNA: TGCGCCAGCAGCCAAGCGCTGTTAGGCTACAATGAGCAGTTCTTC. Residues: CASSQALLGYNEQFF.

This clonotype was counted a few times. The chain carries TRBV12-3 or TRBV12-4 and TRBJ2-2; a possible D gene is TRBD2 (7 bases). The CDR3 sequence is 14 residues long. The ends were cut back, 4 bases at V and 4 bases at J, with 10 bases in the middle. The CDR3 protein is CASSYGGRTGELFF. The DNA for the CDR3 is TGTGCCAGCAGTTACGGGGGGCGCACCGGGGAGCTGTTTTTT.

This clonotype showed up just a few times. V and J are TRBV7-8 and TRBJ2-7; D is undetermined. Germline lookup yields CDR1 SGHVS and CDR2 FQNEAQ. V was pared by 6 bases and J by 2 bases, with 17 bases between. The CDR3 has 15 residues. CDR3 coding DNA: TGTGCCAGCAGTTCCGACCAGGAGCCAACCTACGAGCAGTACTTC. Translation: CASSSDQEPTYEQYF.

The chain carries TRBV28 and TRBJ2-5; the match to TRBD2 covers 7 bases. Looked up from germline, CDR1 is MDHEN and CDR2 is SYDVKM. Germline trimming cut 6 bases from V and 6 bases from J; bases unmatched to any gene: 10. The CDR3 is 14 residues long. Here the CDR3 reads CASSTVRGEKTQYF. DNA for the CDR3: TGTGCCAGCAGCACGGTTCGGGGGGAGAAGACCCAGTACTTC.

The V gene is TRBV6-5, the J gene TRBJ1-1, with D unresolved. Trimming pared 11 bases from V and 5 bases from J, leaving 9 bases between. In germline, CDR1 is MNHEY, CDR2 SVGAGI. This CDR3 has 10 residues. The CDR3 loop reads CAAEGTEAFF. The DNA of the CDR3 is TGTGCCGCCGAGGGAACTGAAGCTTTCTTT.

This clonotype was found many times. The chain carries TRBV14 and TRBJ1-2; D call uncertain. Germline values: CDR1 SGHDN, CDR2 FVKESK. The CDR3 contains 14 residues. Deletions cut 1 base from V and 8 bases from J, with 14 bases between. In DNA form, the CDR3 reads TGTGCCAGCAGCCAAGGGACGGAGGTTTGGGGCTACACCTTC. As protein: CASSQGTEVWGYTF.

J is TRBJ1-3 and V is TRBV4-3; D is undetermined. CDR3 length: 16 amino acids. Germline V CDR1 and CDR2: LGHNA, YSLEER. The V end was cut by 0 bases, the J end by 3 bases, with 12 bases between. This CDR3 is CASSQDAKGSGNTIYF. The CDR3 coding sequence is TGCGCCAGCAGCCAAGATGCCAAGGGAAGTGGAAACACCATATATTTT.

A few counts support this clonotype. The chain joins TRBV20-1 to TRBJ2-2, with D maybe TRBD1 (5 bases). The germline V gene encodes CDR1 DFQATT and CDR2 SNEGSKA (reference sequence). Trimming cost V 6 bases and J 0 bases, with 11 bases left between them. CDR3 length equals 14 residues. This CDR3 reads CSAPRQTNTGELFF. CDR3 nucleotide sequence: TGCAGTGCCCCAAGACAGACGAACACCGGGGAGCTGTTTTTT.

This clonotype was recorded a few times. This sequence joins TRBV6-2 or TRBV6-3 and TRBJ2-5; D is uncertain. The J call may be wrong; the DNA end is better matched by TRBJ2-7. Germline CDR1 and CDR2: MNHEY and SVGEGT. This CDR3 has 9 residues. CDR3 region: CALAYEQYF. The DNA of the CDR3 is TGTGCTCTCGCCTACGAGCAGTACTTC.

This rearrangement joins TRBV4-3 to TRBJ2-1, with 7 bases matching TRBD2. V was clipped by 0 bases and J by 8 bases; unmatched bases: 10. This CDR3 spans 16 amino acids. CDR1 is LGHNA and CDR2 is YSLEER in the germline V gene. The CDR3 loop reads CASSQDLSGMSDEQFF. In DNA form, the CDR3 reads TGCGCCAGCAGCCAAGATCTCAGCGGGATGTCGGATGAGCAGTTCTTC.

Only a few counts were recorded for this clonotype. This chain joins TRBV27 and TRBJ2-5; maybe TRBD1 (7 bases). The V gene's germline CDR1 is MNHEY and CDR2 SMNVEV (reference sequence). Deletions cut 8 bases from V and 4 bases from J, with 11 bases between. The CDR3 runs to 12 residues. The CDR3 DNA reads TGTGCCAGCGGAGGGGGCTTAGAGACCCAGTACTTC. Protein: CASGGGLETQYF.